The entry below gives a single T cell receptor beta chain sequence along with its context. CDR1 and CDR2 from the germline V gene are SQVTM and ANQGSEA. V dropped 5 bases and J dropped 6 bases, with 11 bases sitting between them. The CDR3 consists of 12 residues. These data come from a study of blood T cell repertoires in COVID-19. Looking at the study overall: The United States, Italy and Spain provided the acute and convalescent COVID-19 samples. In each case, the material was cDNA or gDNA derived from T cells, B-cell-depleted T cells, or PBMCs.

All exposed participants met a person with COVID-19 within 2 weeks before entering the study. Sequencing was performed with immunoSEQ multiplex PCR; in TCRdb, only in-frame clones are kept and a portion is missing. The repertoire holds around 250,000 clones, 75% to 90% seen once, with 2.5% to 3.5% in the top ten. The origin of this receptor is a woman between 40 and 50 years old who had been exposed to COVID-19. Material: PBMCs or T cells enriched from blood (not recorded which). The genes are TRBV29-1 and TRBJ1-5, with D tentatively TRBD1 (6 bases). In nucleotides, the CDR3 is TGCAGCGTTTCACAGGGCGGTCAGCCCCAGCATTTT. Translated, it gives CSVSQGGQPQHF.